This T cell receptor (beta chain) was sequenced for a study of blood T cells in healthy people across ages. V was trimmed by 1 base and J by 2 bases, leaving 10 bases between them. Per germline, CDR1 SGHDN and CDR2 FVKESK. This CDR3 has 15 residues. Alongside a J-beta primer mix, a sample-barcoded 5' primer served in a second PCR lasting about 7 to 12 cycles. TCRdb processed the 5' RACE reads anew with MiXCR; each CDR3 protein has one entry. Of approximately 800,000 distinct CDR3 sequences in the sample, roughly 25% were seen once. These data are also associated with another study on T cells of mothers and their children.

Sequenced: blood. The sequence came from a boy aged 5-17 years in good health. The chain is built from TRBV14 and TRBJ2-3; no clear D gene. The CDR3 DNA reads TGTGCCAGCAGCCAAGGGGGTCTGATCACAGATACGCAGTATTTT. Amino acid sequence: CASSQGGLITDTQYF.